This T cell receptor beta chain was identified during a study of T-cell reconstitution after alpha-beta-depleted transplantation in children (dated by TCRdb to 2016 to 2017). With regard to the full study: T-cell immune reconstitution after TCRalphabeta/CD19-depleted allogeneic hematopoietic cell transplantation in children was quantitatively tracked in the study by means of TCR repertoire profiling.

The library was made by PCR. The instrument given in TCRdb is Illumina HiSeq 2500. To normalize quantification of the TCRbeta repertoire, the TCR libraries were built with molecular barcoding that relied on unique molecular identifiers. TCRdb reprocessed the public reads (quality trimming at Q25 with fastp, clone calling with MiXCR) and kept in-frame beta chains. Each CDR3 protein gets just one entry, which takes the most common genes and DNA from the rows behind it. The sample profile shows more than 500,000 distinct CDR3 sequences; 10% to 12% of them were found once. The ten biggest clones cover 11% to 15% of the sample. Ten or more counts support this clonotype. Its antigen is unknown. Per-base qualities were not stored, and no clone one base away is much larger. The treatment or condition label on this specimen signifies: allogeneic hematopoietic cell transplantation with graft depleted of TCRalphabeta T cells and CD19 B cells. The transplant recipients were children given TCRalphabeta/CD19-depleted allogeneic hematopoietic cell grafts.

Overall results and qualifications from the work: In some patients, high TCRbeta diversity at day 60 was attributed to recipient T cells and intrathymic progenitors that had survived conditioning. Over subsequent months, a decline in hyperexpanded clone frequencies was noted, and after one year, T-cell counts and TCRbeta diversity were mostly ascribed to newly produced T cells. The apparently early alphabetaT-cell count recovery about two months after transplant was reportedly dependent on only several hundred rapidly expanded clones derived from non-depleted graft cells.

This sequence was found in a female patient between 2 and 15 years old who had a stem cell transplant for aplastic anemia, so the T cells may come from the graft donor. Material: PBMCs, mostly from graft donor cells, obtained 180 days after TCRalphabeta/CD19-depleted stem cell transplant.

This receptor has the CDR3 CASSPFGGNQPQHF. The DNA sequence follows: TGTGCCAGCTCACCATTCGGAGGGAATCAGCCCCAGCATTTT. This receptor chain uses TRBV18 and TRBJ1-5; too little of a D gene remains to name it. Deletion took 2 bases off V and 4 bases off J, with a span of 9 bases between the germline ends. The CDR3 starts with the cysteine, ends with the phenylalanine, and has 14 residues. Only the CDR3 portion is preserved as DNA: 42 bases, with reading frame beginning at the first base. The CDR1 and CDR2 encoded by the germline V gene are KGHSH and LQKENI.